This T cell receptor beta chain was identified during a study of a mutant IDH1 vaccine in newly diagnosed glioma. Study-level information: Treated patients comprised approximately 62% males and roughly 40% females, mean age roughly 44 years. Most had both radiotherapy and temozolomide beforehand; others had only one.

The method was immunoSEQ multiplex PCR; TCRdb's version includes in-frame clones alone and lacks a portion of them. The sample gives fewer than 70,000 clones, around four fifths of which show up once; roughly 4% is in the top ten. Indicated time point: week 47, end of study. Each dose delivered 300 ug of mutant IDH1 20-mer peptide subcutaneously with imiquimod. The study enrolled donors with new WHO grade 3 or 4 IDH1-mutant, ATRX-lost astrocytomas. The CDR3 is 15 amino acids. In regard to this clone: Its antigen is not identified.

Specimen: PBMCs, collected from a glioma patient whose treatment included an IDH1 peptide vaccine. This sequence originates from a man aged 25-45 years with glioma. The chain uses TRBV21-1 and TRBJ2-3. TRBV21-1 is designated a pseudogene. In DNA, the CDR3 is TGTGCCAGCAGCAAAGATTACACAAGGCCAGATACGCAGTATTTT. Amino acid sequence: CASSKDYTRPDTQYF.